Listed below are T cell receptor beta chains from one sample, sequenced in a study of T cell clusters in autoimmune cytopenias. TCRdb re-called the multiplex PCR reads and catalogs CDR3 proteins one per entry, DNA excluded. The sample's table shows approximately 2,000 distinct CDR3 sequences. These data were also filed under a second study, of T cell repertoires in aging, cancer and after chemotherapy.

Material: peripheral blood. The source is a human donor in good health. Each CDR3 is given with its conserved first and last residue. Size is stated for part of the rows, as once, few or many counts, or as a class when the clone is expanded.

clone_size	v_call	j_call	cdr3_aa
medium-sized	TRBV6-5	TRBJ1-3	CASSYAADSGNTIYF
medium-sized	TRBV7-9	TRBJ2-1	CASSPPGNEAYNEQFF
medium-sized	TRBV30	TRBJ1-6	CAWHLQYYNSPLHF
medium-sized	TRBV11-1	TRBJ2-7	CASSFNLGTGGYEQYF
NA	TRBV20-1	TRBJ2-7	CSARQGTGEQYF
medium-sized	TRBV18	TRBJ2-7	CASSPMLAGGAYEQYF
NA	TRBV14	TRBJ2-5	CASSRAGLETQYF
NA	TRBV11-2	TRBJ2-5	CASSQGLAEQETQYF
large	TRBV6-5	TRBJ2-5	CASSYSQGAQETQYF
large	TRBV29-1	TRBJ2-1	CSVPRTGSITHNEQFF
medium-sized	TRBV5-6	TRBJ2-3	CASSYGQGSTDTQYF
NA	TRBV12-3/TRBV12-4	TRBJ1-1	CASSWGGSMNTEAFF
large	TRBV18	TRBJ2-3	CASSPVTSGSDTQYF
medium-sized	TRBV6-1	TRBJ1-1	CASSVGLLAEAFF
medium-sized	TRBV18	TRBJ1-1	CASSPTSIGVEAFF
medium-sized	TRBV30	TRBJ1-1	CAWSLQVEAFF
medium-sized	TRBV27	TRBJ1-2	CASSLTAYYGYTF
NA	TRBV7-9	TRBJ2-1	CATPEGPLGRSYNEQFF
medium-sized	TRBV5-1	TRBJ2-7	CASSLTGFPGEQYF
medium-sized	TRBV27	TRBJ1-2	CASSSNRMNYGYTF
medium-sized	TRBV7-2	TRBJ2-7	CASSPPRTSGYYEQYF
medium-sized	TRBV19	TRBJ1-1	CATLGQGNTEAFF
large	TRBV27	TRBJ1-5	CASSGWGPNQPQHF
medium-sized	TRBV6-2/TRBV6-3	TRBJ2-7	CASSYSLASGSSYEQYF
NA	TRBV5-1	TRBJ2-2	CASSLDTSYGELFF
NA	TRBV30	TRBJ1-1	CAWSVRGRWRPPTEAFF
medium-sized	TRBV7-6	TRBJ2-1	CASTGLIPPGYNEQFF
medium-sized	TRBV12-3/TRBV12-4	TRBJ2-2	CASSLGGTTGELFF
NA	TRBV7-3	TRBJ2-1	CASSLRVGQAHEQFF
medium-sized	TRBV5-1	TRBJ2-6	CASSDQGVNFSGANVLTF
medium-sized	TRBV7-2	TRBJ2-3	CASSLATTTDTQYF
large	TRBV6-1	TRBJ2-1	CASSESYNEQFF
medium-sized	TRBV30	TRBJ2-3	CAWSAVAGRHDTQYF
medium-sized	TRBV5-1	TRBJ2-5	CASSLTPFREGETQYF